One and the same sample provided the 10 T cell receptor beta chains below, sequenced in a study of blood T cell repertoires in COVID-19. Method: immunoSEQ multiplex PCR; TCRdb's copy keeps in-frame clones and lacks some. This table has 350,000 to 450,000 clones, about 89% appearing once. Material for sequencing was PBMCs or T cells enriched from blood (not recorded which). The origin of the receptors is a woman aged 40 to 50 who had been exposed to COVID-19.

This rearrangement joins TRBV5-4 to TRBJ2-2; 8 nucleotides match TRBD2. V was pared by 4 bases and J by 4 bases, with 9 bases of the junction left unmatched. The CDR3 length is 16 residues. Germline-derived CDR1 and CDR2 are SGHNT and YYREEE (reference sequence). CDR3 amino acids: CASSPGGEVGTGELFF. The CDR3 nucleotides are TGTGCCAGCAGCCCGGGGGGGGAGGTCGGCACCGGGGAGCTGTTTTTT.

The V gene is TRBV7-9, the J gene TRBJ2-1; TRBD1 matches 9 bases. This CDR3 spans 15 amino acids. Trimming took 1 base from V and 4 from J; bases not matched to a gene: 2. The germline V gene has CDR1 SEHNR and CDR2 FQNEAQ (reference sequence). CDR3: CASSLGTGEYNEQFF. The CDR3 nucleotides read TGTGCCAGCAGCTTAGGGACAGGGGAGTACAATGAGCAGTTCTTC.

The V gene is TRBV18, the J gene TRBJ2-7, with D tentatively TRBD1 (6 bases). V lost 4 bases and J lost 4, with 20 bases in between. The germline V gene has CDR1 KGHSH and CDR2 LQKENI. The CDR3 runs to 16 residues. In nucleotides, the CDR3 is TGTGCCAGCTCACGCACAGGGTCGAACTTAATATACGAGCAGTACTTC. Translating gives CASSRTGSNLIYEQYF.

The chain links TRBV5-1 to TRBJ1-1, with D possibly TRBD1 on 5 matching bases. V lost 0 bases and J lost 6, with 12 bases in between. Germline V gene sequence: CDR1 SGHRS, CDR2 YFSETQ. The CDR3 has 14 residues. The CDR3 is CASSLVLGLAEAFF. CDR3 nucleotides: TGCGCCAGCAGCTTGGTCCTGGGGCTTGCTGAAGCTTTCTTT.

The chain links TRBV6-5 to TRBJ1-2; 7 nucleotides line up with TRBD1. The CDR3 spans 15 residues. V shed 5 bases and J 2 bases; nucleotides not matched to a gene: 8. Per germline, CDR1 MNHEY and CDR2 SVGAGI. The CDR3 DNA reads TGTGCCAGCAGTCCAAGACAGGGCAGGAACTATGGCTACACCTTC. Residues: CASSPRQGRNYGYTF.

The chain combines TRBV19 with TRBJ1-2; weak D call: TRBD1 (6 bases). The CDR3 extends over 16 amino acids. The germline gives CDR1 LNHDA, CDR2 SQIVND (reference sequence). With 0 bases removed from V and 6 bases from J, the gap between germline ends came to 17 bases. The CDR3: CASSIDPTGTTDGYTF. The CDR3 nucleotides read TGTGCCAGTAGTATAGATCCTACCGGGACAACGGATGGCTACACCTTC. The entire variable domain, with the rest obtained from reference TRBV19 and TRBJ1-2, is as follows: DGGITQSPKYLFRKEGQNVTLSCEQNLNHDAMYWYRQDPGQGLRLIYYSQIVNDFQKGDIAEGYSVSREKKESFPLTVTSAQKNPTAFYLCASSIDPTGTTDGYTFGSGTRLTVV.

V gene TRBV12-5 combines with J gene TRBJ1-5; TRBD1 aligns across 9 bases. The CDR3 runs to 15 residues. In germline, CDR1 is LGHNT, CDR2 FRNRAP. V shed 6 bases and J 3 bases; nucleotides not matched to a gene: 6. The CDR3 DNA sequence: TGTGCTAGTGGGGGAGGACAGGGGAACAATCAGCCCCAGCATTTT. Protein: CASGGGQGNNQPQHF.

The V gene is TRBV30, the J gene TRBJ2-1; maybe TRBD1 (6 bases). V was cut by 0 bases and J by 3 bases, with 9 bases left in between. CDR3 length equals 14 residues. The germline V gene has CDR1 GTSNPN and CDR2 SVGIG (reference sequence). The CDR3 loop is CAWSVQGNYNEQFF. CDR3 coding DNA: TGTGCCTGGAGTGTACAGGGAAACTACAATGAGCAGTTCTTC.

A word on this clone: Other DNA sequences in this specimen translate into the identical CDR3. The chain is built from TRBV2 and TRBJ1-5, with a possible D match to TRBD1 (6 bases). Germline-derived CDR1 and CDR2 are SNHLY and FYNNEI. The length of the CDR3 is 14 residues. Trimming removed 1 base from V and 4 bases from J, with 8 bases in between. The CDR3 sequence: CASSEEGGNQPQHF. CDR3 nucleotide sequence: TGTGCCAGCAGTGAAGAGGGGGGGAATCAGCCCCAGCATTTT.

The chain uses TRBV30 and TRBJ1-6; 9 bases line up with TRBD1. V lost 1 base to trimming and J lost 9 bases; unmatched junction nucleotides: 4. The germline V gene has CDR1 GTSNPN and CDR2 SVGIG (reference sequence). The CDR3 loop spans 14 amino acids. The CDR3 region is CAWSEGTGSSPLHF. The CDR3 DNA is TGTGCCTGGAGTGAGGGGACAGGGAGTTCACCCCTCCACTTT.